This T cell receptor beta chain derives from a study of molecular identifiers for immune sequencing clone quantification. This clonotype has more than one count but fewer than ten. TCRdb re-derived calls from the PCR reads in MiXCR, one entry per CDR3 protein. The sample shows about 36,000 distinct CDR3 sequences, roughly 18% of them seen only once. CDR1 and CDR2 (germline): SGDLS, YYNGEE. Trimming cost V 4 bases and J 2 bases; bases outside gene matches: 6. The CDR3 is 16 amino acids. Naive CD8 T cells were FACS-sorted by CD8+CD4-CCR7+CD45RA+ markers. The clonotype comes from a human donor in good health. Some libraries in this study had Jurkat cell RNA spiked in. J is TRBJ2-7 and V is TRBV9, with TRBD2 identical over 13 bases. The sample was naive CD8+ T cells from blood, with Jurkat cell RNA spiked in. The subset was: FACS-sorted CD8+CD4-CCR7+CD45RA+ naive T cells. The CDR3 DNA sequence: TGTGCCAGCAGCCCACGGGGACTAGCGGGACCCTACGAGCAGTACTTC. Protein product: CASSPRGLAGPYEQYF.